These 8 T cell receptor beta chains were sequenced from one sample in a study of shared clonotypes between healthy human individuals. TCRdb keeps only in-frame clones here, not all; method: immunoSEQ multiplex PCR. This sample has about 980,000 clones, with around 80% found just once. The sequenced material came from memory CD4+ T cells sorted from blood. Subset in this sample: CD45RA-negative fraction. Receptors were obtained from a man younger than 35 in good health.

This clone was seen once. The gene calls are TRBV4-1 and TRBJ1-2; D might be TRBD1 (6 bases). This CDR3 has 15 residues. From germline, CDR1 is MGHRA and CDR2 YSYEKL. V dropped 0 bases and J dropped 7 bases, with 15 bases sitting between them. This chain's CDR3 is CASSQEFPRGVGYTF. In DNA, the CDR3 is TGCGCCAGCAGCCAAGAATTTCCCAGGGGAGTTGGCTACACCTTC.

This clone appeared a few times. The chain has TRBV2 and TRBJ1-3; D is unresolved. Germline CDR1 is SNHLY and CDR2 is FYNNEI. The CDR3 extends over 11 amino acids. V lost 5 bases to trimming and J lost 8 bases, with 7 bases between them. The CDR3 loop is CASSRIDTIYF. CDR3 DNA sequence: TGTGCCAGCAGTCGTATAGACACCATATATTTT.

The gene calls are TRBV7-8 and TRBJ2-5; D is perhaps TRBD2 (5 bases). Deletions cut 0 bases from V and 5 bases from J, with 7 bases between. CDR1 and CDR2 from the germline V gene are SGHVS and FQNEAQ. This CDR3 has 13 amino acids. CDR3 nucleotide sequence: TGTGCCAGCAGCTTAGCGCGGGCCGAGACCCAGTACTTC. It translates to CASSLARAETQYF.

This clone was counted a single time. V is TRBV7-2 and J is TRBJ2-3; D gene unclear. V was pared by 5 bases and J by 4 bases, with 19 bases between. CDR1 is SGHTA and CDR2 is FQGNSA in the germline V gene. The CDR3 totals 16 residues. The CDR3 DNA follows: TGTGCCAGCAGCCCCGAGATTATAAGAGAAGCAGATACGCAGTATTTT. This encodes CASSPEIIREADTQYF.

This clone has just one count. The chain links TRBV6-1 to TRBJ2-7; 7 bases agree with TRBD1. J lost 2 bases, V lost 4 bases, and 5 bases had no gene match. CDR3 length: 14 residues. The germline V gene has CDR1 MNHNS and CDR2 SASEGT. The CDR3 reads CASSAGQLTYEQYF. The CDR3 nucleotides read TGTGCCAGCAGTGCGGGACAGCTAACCTACGAGCAGTACTTC.

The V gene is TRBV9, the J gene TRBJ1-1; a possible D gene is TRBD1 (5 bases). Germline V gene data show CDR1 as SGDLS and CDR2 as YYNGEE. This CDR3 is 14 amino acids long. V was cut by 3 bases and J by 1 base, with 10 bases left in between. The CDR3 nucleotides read TGTGCCAGCAGCGCCCTAGGACAGAACACTGAAGCTTTCTTT. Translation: CASSALGQNTEAFF. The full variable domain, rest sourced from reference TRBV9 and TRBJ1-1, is DSGVTQTPKHLITATGQRVTLRCSPRSGDLSVYWYQQSLDQGLQFLIQYYNGEERAKGNILERFSAQQFPDLHSELNLSSLELGDSALYFCASSALGQNTEAFFGQGTRLTVV.

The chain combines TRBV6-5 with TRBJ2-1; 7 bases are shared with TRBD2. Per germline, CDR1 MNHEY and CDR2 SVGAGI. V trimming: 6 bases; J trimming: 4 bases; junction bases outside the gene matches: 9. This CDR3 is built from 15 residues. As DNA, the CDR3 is TGTGCCAGCAGGGGGGACTATGGGGGATACAATGAGCAGTTCTTC. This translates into CASRGDYGGYNEQFF.

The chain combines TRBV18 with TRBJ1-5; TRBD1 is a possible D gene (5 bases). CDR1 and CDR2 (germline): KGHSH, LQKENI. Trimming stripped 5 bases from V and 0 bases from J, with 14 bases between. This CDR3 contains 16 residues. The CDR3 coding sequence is TGTGCCAGCTCAAAGGGGTACCAGAATAGCAATCAGCCCCAGCATTTT. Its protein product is CASSKGYQNSNQPQHF.